This T cell receptor beta chain came from a study of shared clonotypes between healthy human individuals. This clone was detected once. The CDR3 runs to 13 residues. Trimming took off 8 bases at V and 5 bases at J, with 10 bases between the two ends. CDR1 is MDHEN and CDR2 is SYDVKM in the germline V gene. The table came from immunoSEQ multiplex PCR; TCRdb's copy has only in-frame clones and leaves some out. The sample has under 2,500,000 clones; 90% to 96% are singletons. The sequence was collected from a man younger than 35 in good health. The chain carries TRBV28 and TRBJ2-6; D not certain. Sequenced sample: naive CD4+ T cells sorted from blood. Subset indicated: CD45RA+ positively selected. CDR3 residues: CASRKTWANVLTF. Here the CDR3 DNA reads TGTGCCAGCCGGAAGACTTGGGCCAACGTCCTGACTTTC.